Each of the 12 T cell receptor beta chains below was sequenced from the same sample in a study of OX40 agonist ivuxolimab in advanced cancers. Here immunoSEQ multiplex PCR was the method, and the copy in TCRdb shows in-frame clones only, minus some. The sample contains some 69,000 clones, around 88% of which appear only once. The sample here was CD4+ or CD8+ T cells sorted from blood, taken in a trial of the OX40 agonist ivuxolimab. The receptor set was obtained from an adult with an advanced solid tumor such as melanoma, head and neck, liver or kidney cancer.

The chain is built from TRBV7-9 and TRBJ2-3; 9 nucleotides match TRBD2. This CDR3 has 15 amino acids. Per germline, CDR1 SEHNR and CDR2 FQNEAQ (reference sequence). The V and J ends lost 0 bases and 5 bases, in that order; junction bases with no gene match: 3. Here the CDR3 DNA reads TGTGCCAGCAGCTTAGCTAGCGGGAGTGGAGATACGCAGTATTTT. This sequence encodes CASSLASGSGDTQYF.

V usage is TRBV9 and J usage is TRBJ2-5; perhaps TRBD2 as D (7 bases). V was shortened by 4 bases and J by 11 bases, with 21 bases between the two germline ends. CDR1 is SGDLS, CDR2 YYNGEE, per germline. CDR3 size: 14 residues. The CDR3 DNA reads TGTGCCAGCAGCCCAAGTGGGGGGGCGAGAGAGCAGTACTTC. Translating gives CASSPSGGAREQYF.

The rearrangement uses TRBV2 and TRBJ2-1; D remains ambiguous. The CDR3 is 16 amino acids. The germline V and J ends were trimmed by 0 bases and 4 bases, with 13 bases remaining between them. Germline V gene sequence: CDR1 SNHLY, CDR2 FYNNEI. CDR3 loop: CASSEARGGKYNEQFF. As DNA, the CDR3 is TGTGCCAGCAGTGAAGCGCGTGGCGGCAAATACAATGAGCAGTTCTTC. Variable domain in full (rest from reference TRBV2 and TRBJ2-1): EPEVTQTPSHQVTQMGQEVILRCVPISNHLYFYWYRQILGQKVEFLVSFYNNEISEKSEIFDDQFSVERPDGSNFTLKIRSTKLEDSAMYFCASSEARGGKYNEQFFGPGTRLTVL.

The chain combines TRBV6-1 with TRBJ2-2, with D possibly matching TRBD2 (6 bases). Between the trimmed V and J ends, which lost 3 bases and 6 bases, there was a span of 23 bases. This CDR3 has 18 residues. The V gene's germline CDR1 is MNHNS and CDR2 SASEGT. The CDR3 region has the DNA TGTGCCAGCAGTGAGCCACGTTCTGGGGGGTACTATTCCGGGGAGCTGTTTTTT. Amino acid sequence: CASSEPRSGGYYSGELFF.

The J gene is TRBJ1-5, the V gene TRBV5-1, with D maybe TRBD1 (5 bases). Trimming took 0 bases from V and 7 from J, leaving 11 bases between them. The CDR3 sequence is 14 residues long. Germline CDR1 reads SGHRS; CDR2 reads YFSETQ. The CDR3 spells CASSLGDGVQPQHF. CDR3 bases: TGCGCCAGCAGCTTGGGGGACGGGGTCCAGCCCCAGCATTTT.

Here the CDR3 reads CASSLAGKSYEQYF. CDR3 bases: TGCGCCAGCAGTCTAGCGGGGAAATCCTACGAGCAGTACTTC. This chain uses TRBV10-2 with TRBJ2-7; 9 nucleotides align to TRBD2. The CDR3 loop spans 14 amino acids. The junction had 3 bases not matched to a gene; V was cut back by 5 bases and J by 1 base. The germline gives CDR1 WSHSY, CDR2 SAAADI.

The J gene is TRBJ2-6, the V gene TRBV11-2; D remains unclear. CDR3 size: 13 residues. Germline V gene sequence: CDR1 SGHAT, CDR2 FQNNGV. V lost 3 bases, J lost 2 bases, and 2 bases lay in between. The CDR3 loop is CASSFTGANVLTF. The CDR3 DNA reads as TGTGCCAGCAGCTTCACTGGGGCCAACGTCCTGACTTTC.

The chain combines TRBV7-9 with TRBJ1-6; unclear D gene. Germline CDR1 reads SEHNR; CDR2 reads FQNEAQ (reference sequence). The CDR3 has 14 residues. The germline V and J ends were trimmed by 1 base and 9 bases, with 10 bases remaining between them. The CDR3 region is CASSLDPNGSPLHF. The CDR3, as DNA: TGTGCCAGCAGCTTAGACCCAAACGGTTCACCCCTCCACTTT.

The V gene is TRBV11-3, the J gene TRBJ2-3; D call uncertain. This CDR3 is 15 amino acids long. V was pared by 1 base and J by 1 base, with 9 bases between. The germline V gene has CDR1 SGHNT and CDR2 YENEEA. CDR3 in amino acids: CASSLAGVRTDTQYF. In DNA, the CDR3 is TGTGCCAGCAGCTTAGCTGGCGTACGCACAGATACGCAGTATTTT.

This clone was counted a single time. The rearrangement uses TRBV6-1 and TRBJ1-2; a possible D gene is TRBD1 (6 bases). Germline lookup yields CDR1 MNHNS and CDR2 SASEGT. CDR3 size: 14 residues. Trimming took 4 bases from V and 5 from J, leaving 14 bases between them. The CDR3 DNA follows: TGTGCCAGCAGTGTAACGGAGGGGGTTTATGGCTACACCTTC. Protein: CASSVTEGVYGYTF.

V is TRBV10-1 and J is TRBJ2-7; 9 bases are a match to TRBD1. V shed 10 bases, J shed 2 bases, and the junction held 6 bases outside the gene matches. The germline gives CDR1 WNHNN, CDR2 SYGVQD (reference sequence). The CDR3 extends over 13 amino acids. The CDR3 DNA is TGCGCCACTTCGACAGGGGGAACCTACGAGCAGTACTTC. Amino acids: CATSTGGTYEQYF.

The chain has TRBV5-1 and TRBJ2-2; a possible D gene is TRBD1 (5 bases). The length of the CDR3 is 14 residues. Trimming took 4 bases from V and 0 from J, leaving 7 bases between them. Germline lookup yields CDR1 SGHRS and CDR2 YFSETQ. The CDR3 DNA sequence: TGCGCCAGCAGCCAGGGAACGAACACCGGGGAGCTGTTTTTT. This encodes CASSQGTNTGELFF. Together with reference TRBV5-1 and TRBJ2-2, the CDR3 gives the full variable domain: KAGVTQTPRYLIKTRGQQVTLSCSPISGHRSVSWYQQTPGQGLQFLFEYFSETQRNKGNFPGRFSGRQFSNSRSEMNVSTLELGDSALYLCASSQGTNTGELFFGEGSRLTVL.